This passage covers 16 T cell receptor beta chains from one sample sequenced in a study of blood T cell repertoires in COVID-19 (dated by TCRdb to the early 2020s). Preparation of the library involved the immunoSEQ multiplex PCR assay. Drawn from immuneACCESS, this table holds only the in-frame rearrangements with V and J called that TCRdb kept. Clones are partly lost; checked studies trace under half to an unresolved V gene and leave the rest unexplained. The sample profile shows roughly 500,000 clones; around 85% of them were found once. Approximately 8.3% of the sample lies in the top ten. The sample consisted of PBMCs or T cells enriched from blood (not recorded which). The receptor source for this set is a woman aged 60-70 years who had recovered from COVID-19.

This clone appeared once. The chain joins TRBV11-3 to TRBJ2-7, with D maybe TRBD1 (5 bases). The CDR3 extends over 15 amino acids. With 5 bases removed from V and 6 bases from J, the gap between germline ends came to 20 bases. Germline V CDR1 and CDR2: SGHNT, YENEEA. CDR3 residues: CASSPTEVVGREQYF. The CDR3 nucleotides read TGTGCCAGCAGCCCGACCGAGGTGGTGGGGCGCGAGCAGTACTTC.

V usage is TRBV7-2 and J usage is TRBJ2-1, with 9 bases that match TRBD2. This CDR3 comprises 15 residues. In germline, CDR1 is SGHTA, CDR2 FQGNSA. V shed 2 bases and J 5 bases; nucleotides not matched to a gene: 4. The CDR3 bases are TGTGCCAGCAGCTTATATGTAGCGGGGGACAATGAGCAGTTCTTC. Encoded protein: CASSLYVAGDNEQFF.

Worth noting for this clone: At the DNA level, this CDR3 is encoded by other sequences in the same sample as well. The rearrangement uses TRBV3-1 (or the pseudogene TRBV3-2) and TRBJ2-5, with 9 positions matching TRBD1. Germline V gene lookup returns CDR1 LGHDT and CDR2 YNNKEL (reference sequence). The CDR3 consists of 14 residues. With V trimmed by 4 bases and J by 5 bases, 5 bases remained unmatched. CDR3 sequence (DNA): TGTGCCAGCAGCCTTGGGACAGGGAGGGAGACCCAGTACTTC. Its translation is CASSLGTGRETQYF.

This chain joins TRBV5-1 and TRBJ2-2, with a possible D match to TRBD1 (6 bases). The CDR3 runs 15 residues. The V gene's germline CDR1 is SGHRS and CDR2 YFSETQ. Trimming stripped 0 bases from V and 7 bases from J, with 13 bases between. The CDR3 DNA follows: TGCGCCAGCAGCTTGGGCAGGGGATCCGGCGGGGAGCTGTTTTTT. Its protein is CASSLGRGSGGELFF.

This sequence joins TRBV7-9 and TRBJ2-7; D perhaps matches TRBD2 (5 bases). Germline V CDR1 and CDR2: SEHNR, FQNEAQ (reference sequence). The ends were cut back, 5 bases at V and 3 bases at J, with 17 bases in the middle. CDR3 length: 15 amino acids. In DNA, the CDR3 is TGTGCCAGCAGCCACGGGGATCCCGGGAACTACGAGCAGTACTTC. Translating it yields CASSHGDPGNYEQYF.

The chain joins TRBV7-9 to TRBJ2-7; D is possibly TRBD1 (6 bases). The germline V and J ends were trimmed by 5 bases and 1 base, with 18 bases remaining between them. CDR3 length equals 16 residues. The germline gives CDR1 SEHNR, CDR2 FQNEAQ (reference sequence). In DNA, the CDR3 is TGTGCCAGCAGCGACCCGCCTGGGGGCAAATCCTACGAGCAGTACTTC. Encoded protein: CASSDPPGGKSYEQYF.

The chain employs TRBV18 and TRBJ1-3, with D unclear. The V end lost 3 bases, the J end lost 3 bases, and 3 bases lay between the germline ends. The CDR3 contains 12 residues. Germline assignment: CDR1 KGHSH and CDR2 LQKENI. CDR3 sequence: CASSPNGNTIYF. Here the CDR3 DNA reads TGTGCCAGCTCACCTAATGGAAACACCATATATTTT.

The gene calls are TRBV9 and TRBJ2-2; D is perhaps TRBD1 (6 bases). V lost 3 bases and J lost 4, with 13 bases in between. The germline CDR1 and CDR2 sequences are SGDLS and YYNGEE. The CDR3 covers 15 residues. CDR3 residues: CASSGGGGFTGELFF. The DNA of the CDR3 is TGTGCCAGCAGCGGAGGGGGTGGGTTCACCGGGGAGCTGTTTTTT.

This sequence joins TRBV5-1 and TRBJ2-3; 9 bases line up with TRBD2. Germline V gives CDR1 SGHRS, CDR2 YFSETQ. The CDR3 is 16 amino acids. V lost 4 bases and J lost 2; bases outside the gene matches: 8. The CDR3 loop is CASSPRGGGATDTQYF. CDR3 sequence (DNA): TGCGCCAGCAGCCCCCGGGGCGGGGGGGCCACAGATACGCAGTATTTT.

The chain has TRBV19 and TRBJ2-1; TRBD2 aligns across 7 bases. CDR3 length equals 13 residues. V lost 6 bases, J lost 1 base, and 0 bases stayed unmatched. Germline lookup yields CDR1 LNHDA and CDR2 SQIVND (reference sequence). Here the CDR3 reads CASRGGSYNEQFF. In DNA, the CDR3 is TGTGCCAGTAGGGGGGGGTCCTACAATGAGCAGTTCTTC.

This clone was counted a single time. The chain carries TRBV11-2 and TRBJ2-1; no clear D. The CDR3 spans 15 residues. V was pared by 0 bases and J by 1 base, with 7 bases between. In germline, CDR1 is SGHAT, CDR2 FQNNGV. This CDR3 is CASSLEFQSYNEQFF. CDR3 sequence (DNA): TGTGCCAGCAGCTTAGAATTTCAGTCCTACAATGAGCAGTTCTTC.

This clone was seen ten or more times. The chain joins TRBV30 to TRBJ2-4; a possible D gene is TRBD2 (5 bases). This CDR3 has 13 residues. Per germline, CDR1 GTSNPN and CDR2 SVGIG (reference sequence). V was cut by 4 bases and J by 9 bases, with 16 bases left in between. The CDR3 protein is CAWTKGTGSIQYF. The CDR3 region has the DNA TGTGCCTGGACCAAAGGCACGGGAAGCATTCAGTACTTC.

The chain has TRBV4-1 and TRBJ1-1; unclear D gene. The V gene lost 0 bases and the J gene lost 8 bases, with 16 bases spanning the gap. CDR3 length equals 15 residues. Looked up from germline, CDR1 is MGHRA and CDR2 is YSYEKL. DNA for the CDR3: TGCGCCAGCAGCCAAGAGGAGGAGAGGGTATGGGAAGCTTTCTTT. Protein product: CASSQEEERVWEAFF.

This chain's CDR3 is CAWSGPQGGYTF. The CDR3 nucleotides read TGTGCCTGGAGTGGACCCCAGGGAGGCTACACCTTC. The V and J genes are TRBV30 and TRBJ1-2, with D possibly matching TRBD1 (5 bases). The length of the CDR3 is 12 residues. Germline CDR1 GTSNPN, CDR2 SVGIG (reference sequence). The V end lost 1 base, the J end lost 8 bases, and 11 bases lay between the germline ends.

This rearrangement joins TRBV9 to TRBJ2-2; the D gene is possibly TRBD1 (6 bases). Deletions cut 1 base from V and 0 bases from J, with 13 bases between. The germline gives CDR1 SGDLS, CDR2 YYNGEE. This CDR3 is 17 amino acids long. The CDR3 sequence is CASSVSRGTANTGELFF. DNA for the CDR3: TGTGCCAGCAGCGTATCCAGGGGTACCGCGAACACCGGGGAGCTGTTTTTT.

The chain links TRBV2 to TRBJ2-7; 7 bases fit TRBD1. This CDR3 region has 13 residues. V shed 11 bases and J 1 base; nucleotides not matched to a gene: 8. Looked up from germline, CDR1 is SNHLY and CDR2 is FYNNEI. CDR3 amino acids: CAFLRQGSYEQYF. The DNA for the CDR3 is TGTGCCTTCCTGAGACAGGGTTCCTACGAGCAGTACTTC.